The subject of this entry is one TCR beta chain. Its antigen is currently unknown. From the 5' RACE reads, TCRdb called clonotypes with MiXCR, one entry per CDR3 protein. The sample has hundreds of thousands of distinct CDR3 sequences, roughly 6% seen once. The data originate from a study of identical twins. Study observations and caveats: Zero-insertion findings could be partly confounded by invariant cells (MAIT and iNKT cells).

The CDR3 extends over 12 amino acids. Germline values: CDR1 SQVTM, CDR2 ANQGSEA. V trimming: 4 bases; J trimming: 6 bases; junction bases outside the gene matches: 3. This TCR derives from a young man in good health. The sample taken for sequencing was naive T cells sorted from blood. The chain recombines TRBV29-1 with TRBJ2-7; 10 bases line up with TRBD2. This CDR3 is CSVAGTSVEQYF. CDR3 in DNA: TGCAGCGTTGCCGGGACTAGCGTCGAGCAGTACTTC.